This entry lists 24 T cell receptor beta chains sequenced from one sample in a study of T cells in Graves' hyperthyroidism and ophthalmopathy. Amplification of TCR beta CDR3 regions was performed using RNA transcripts as template. The TCR CDR3 first-round RT-PCR relied on the HTBI primer set. TCRdb ran MiXCR on the multiplex PCR reads and lists one entry per CDR3 protein. The sample carries more than 300,000 distinct CDR3 sequences, roughly 15% recorded once. The sequenced sample was blood. The receptor set was obtained from a woman aged 25 to 39 with Graves' hyperthyroidism that later progressed to Graves' ophthalmopathy.

Regarding this clonotype: A much larger clone sits a single nucleotide away, making a read error possible. The rearrangement joins TRBV6-1 to TRBJ2-7, with 7 bases that match TRBD2. CDR1 and CDR2 from the germline V gene are MNHNS and SASEGT. The CDR3 runs to 15 residues. V lost 7 bases and J lost 4; bases outside the gene matches: 13. This chain's CDR3 is CASKMTSRSSYEQYF. CDR3 bases: TGTGCCAGCAAAATGACTAGCAGGAGCTCGTACGAGCAGTACTTC.

This clonotype was seen many times. The chain has TRBV30 and TRBJ1-5; TRBD1 might be the D (5 bases). V was cut by 2 bases and J by 1 base, with 6 bases left in between. The germline CDR1 and CDR2 sequences are GTSNPN and SVGIG (reference sequence). This CDR3 spans 13 amino acids. The CDR3 DNA is TGTGCCTGGAGTCGGGGGAGCAATCAGCCCCAGCATTTT. Its translation: CAWSRGSNQPQHF.

The chain is built from TRBV19 and TRBJ2-2; 7 bases are a match to TRBD1. Germline-derived CDR1 and CDR2 are LNHDA and SQIVND (reference sequence). The CDR3 runs to 14 residues. Trimming cost V 3 bases and J 6 bases; bases outside gene matches: 4. The CDR3 sequence is CASSMGQIPGELFF. CDR3 nucleotide sequence: TGTGCCAGTAGTATGGGACAGATCCCCGGGGAGCTGTTTTTT.

The V call is TRBV6-1, the J call TRBJ1-2; no definite D call. The germline V and J ends were trimmed by 7 bases and 7 bases, with 19 bases remaining between them. CDR3 length equals 14 residues. Germline V gene data show CDR1 as MNHNS and CDR2 as SASEGT. Written as DNA, the CDR3 is TGTGCCAGCACCTCCCAGAGGGCGCGGCGTGGCTACACCTTC. Encoded protein: CASTSQRARRGYTF.

This clonotype was seen at least ten times. V gene TRBV10-3 combines with J gene TRBJ2-1, with D possibly TRBD1 on 6 matching bases. Germline CDR1 and CDR2: ENHRY and SYGVKD. The V end was cut by 7 bases, the J end by 6 bases, with 10 bases between. CDR3 length equals 12 residues. The CDR3 DNA is TGTGCCATCAAAACACAGGGCAATGAGCAGTTCTTC. It codes for CAIKTQGNEQFF.

This clonotype occurred many times. The V gene is TRBV27, the J gene TRBJ1-6, with D hard to call. The CDR3 runs 14 residues. CDR1 is MNHEY and CDR2 is SMNVEV in the germline V gene (reference sequence). V lost 1 base and J lost 10, with 11 bases in between. This CDR3 is CASSLWGVRSPLHF. The CDR3 DNA sequence: TGTGCCAGCAGTTTATGGGGTGTCCGGTCACCCCTCCACTTT.

The chain carries TRBV7-9 and TRBJ1-5; possibly TRBD1 for D (5 bases). With 1 base removed from V and 7 bases from J, the gap between germline ends came to 17 bases. Looked up from germline, CDR1 is SEHNR and CDR2 is FQNEAQ (reference sequence). This CDR3 contains 16 residues. The CDR3 region has the DNA TGTGCCAGCAGCTTAGGGGCGGGGAGTCAGGGCCAGCCCCAGCATTTT. Protein: CASSLGAGSQGQPQHF.

The V gene is TRBV4-1, the J gene TRBJ2-1; no definite D call. This CDR3 has 19 amino acids. V gave up 0 bases and J gave up 0 bases, with 18 bases separating them. The germline CDR1 and CDR2 sequences are MGHRA and YSYEKL. The CDR3 loop is CASSQDSGRWPLSYNEQFF. For the CDR3, the DNA is TGCGCCAGCAGCCAAGATTCTGGACGGTGGCCCCTCTCCTACAATGAGCAGTTCTTC.

This clonotype was seen at least ten times. The rearrangement joins TRBV12-3 or TRBV12-4 to TRBJ1-3, with TRBD1 matching 10 bases. Trimming cost V 6 bases and J 7 bases; bases outside gene matches: 6. The length of the CDR3 is 14 residues. The CDR3: CASRPGTGENTIYF. The CDR3 DNA follows: TGTGCCAGCAGACCCGGGACAGGGGAGAACACCATATATTTT.

The genes are TRBV19 and TRBJ2-5, with TRBD2 as a possible D gene (5 bases). With 7 bases removed from V and 2 bases from J, the gap between germline ends came to 23 bases. Germline-derived CDR1 and CDR2 are LNHDA and SQIVND (reference sequence). The CDR3 spans 17 residues. The CDR3, as DNA: TGTGCCAGTACCCCCGGGGTCGGGTACCCAGAACAAGAGACCCAGTACTTC. This sequence encodes CASTPGVGYPEQETQYF.

This clonotype has ten or more counts. CDR3: CSAYSGTSGEETQYF. The CDR3 nucleotides are TGCAGTGCCTACTCTGGGACTAGCGGGGAAGAGACCCAGTACTTC. V gene TRBV20-1 combines with J gene TRBJ2-5, with 13 bases fitting TRBD2. The CDR3 has 15 residues. Germline V CDR1 and CDR2: DFQATT, SNEGSKA (reference sequence). J lost 3 bases, V lost 6 bases, and 7 bases had no gene match.

The chain is built from TRBV30 and TRBJ2-7; either TRBD1 or TRBD2 may supply D (6 bases each). Germline V gives CDR1 GTSNPN, CDR2 SVGIG (reference sequence). The V end lost 8 bases, the J end lost 4 bases, and 18 bases lay between the germline ends. The CDR3 runs 13 residues. The CDR3 region is CAGRGQGSYEQYF. The CDR3, as DNA: TGTGCCGGACGGGGGCAGGGGAGTTACGAGCAGTACTTC.

Comment on this clonotype: Since a much larger clone is just one base distant, this may be a read error. The J gene is TRBJ1-1, the V gene TRBV6-1; D gene ambiguous. The CDR3 sequence is 15 residues long. V dropped 4 bases and J dropped 0 bases, with 12 bases sitting between them. CDR1 and CDR2 (germline): MNHNS, SASEGT. The CDR3 DNA is TGTGCCAGCAGTGGGGCCCCCGAACTGAACACTGAAGCTTTCTTT. Encoded protein: CASSGAPELNTEAFF.

This clonotype was seen repeatedly, ten times or more. The chain uses TRBV5-1 and TRBJ1-1, with a tentative D call TRBD1 (5 bases). The germline CDR1 and CDR2 sequences are SGHRS and YFSETQ. The CDR3 sequence is 14 residues long. Trimming shortened V by 0 bases and J by 3 bases, and 9 bases separated the two germline ends. CDR3 DNA sequence: TGCGCCAGCAGCTTGGTTACGGGGGACACTGAAGCTTTCTTT. It encodes CASSLVTGDTEAFF.

This clonotype was found many times. The gene calls are TRBV6-2 or TRBV6-3 and TRBJ2-1, with 7 bases matching TRBD2. Germline CDR1 MNHEY, CDR2 SVGEGT. The CDR3 runs to 17 residues. V was pared by 0 bases and J by 7 bases, with 12 bases of the junction left unmatched. The CDR3 sequence: CASSYSMRLATRNEQFF. The CDR3, as DNA: TGTGCCAGCAGTTACTCGATGAGACTAGCCACTAGGAATGAGCAGTTCTTC.

At least ten counts were recorded for this clonotype. The chain is built from TRBV28 and TRBJ2-1; 8 nucleotides align to TRBD2. The trim removed 6 bases at V and 6 bases at J, leaving 7 bases unmatched. This CDR3 is 14 amino acids long. CDR1 and CDR2 from the germline V gene are MDHEN and SYDVKM. The CDR3 here is CASRTGGAGNEQFF. The CDR3 DNA follows: TGTGCCAGCAGGACGGGAGGGGCGGGCAATGAGCAGTTCTTC. The full variable domain, with the rest looked up from reference TRBV28 and TRBJ2-1, is DVKVTQSSRYLVKRTGEKVFLECVQDMDHENMFWYRQDPGLGLRLIYFSYDVKMKEKGDIPEGYSVSREKKERFSLILESASTNQTSMYLCASRTGGAGNEQFFGPGTRLTVL.

This clonotype came up many times. V and J are TRBV20-1 and TRBJ1-1; D might be TRBD1 (6 bases). The ends were cut back, 5 bases at V and 3 bases at J, with 13 bases in the middle. CDR3 size: 13 residues. CDR1 is DFQATT and CDR2 is SNEGSKA in the germline V gene (reference sequence). Written as DNA, the CDR3 is TGCAGTGCTCCTCCGGACAGTGACACTGAAGCTTTCTTT. It specifies CSAPPDSDTEAFF.

The rearrangement joins TRBV28 to TRBJ1-6; D gene unclear. The CDR3 extends over 15 amino acids. Trimming shortened V by 5 bases and J by 4 bases, and 12 bases separated the two germline ends. CDR1 and CDR2 from the germline V gene are MDHEN and SYDVKM. The CDR3 bases are TGTGCCAGCAGTGGATTCTCGGCTTATAATTCACCCCTCCACTTT. This codes for CASSGFSAYNSPLHF.

The rearrangement links TRBV6-1 to TRBJ2-6; TRBD1 matches 7 bases. The CDR3 runs 17 residues. J was trimmed by 2 bases and V by 4 bases; bases with no gene match: 8. Germline V gene sequence: CDR1 MNHNS, CDR2 SASEGT. The CDR3 loop is CASSARQGLAGANVLTF. The CDR3 DNA reads TGTGCCAGCAGTGCGCGACAGGGATTGGCTGGGGCCAACGTCCTGACTTTC.

With respect to this clonotype: Given a much more abundant clone one base away, this may be a read error. The chain combines TRBV6-1 with TRBJ1-6; D may be TRBD1 (6 bases). Germline V gene lookup returns CDR1 MNHNS and CDR2 SASEGT. This CDR3 is 15 amino acids long. Trimming removed 8 bases from V and 2 bases from J, with 13 bases in between. CDR3 sequence reads: CASLQTGPYNSPLHF. The CDR3 bases are TGTGCCAGCCTTCAGACAGGCCCCTATAATTCACCCCTCCACTTT.

In DNA form, the CDR3 reads TGTGCCACCAGCGGAGTTTTATACTCCTACGAGCAGTACTTC. This sequence encodes CATSGVLYSYEQYF. This chain joins TRBV15 and TRBJ2-7; D call uncertain. There are 14 residues in the CDR3. The germline CDR1 and CDR2 sequences are LNHNV and YYDKDF (reference sequence). V was trimmed by 5 bases and J by 0 bases, leaving 11 bases between them.

This clonotype was counted ten times or more. The rearrangement joins TRBV27 to TRBJ2-7; maybe TRBD2 (6 bases). V was shortened by 5 bases and J by 0 bases, with 11 bases between the two germline ends. Germline V lookup: CDR1 MNHEY, CDR2 SMNVEV (reference sequence). The CDR3 is 14 amino acids. The CDR3 DNA reads as TGTGCCAGCAGTGTCAGCGGGCGCTCCTACGAGCAGTACTTC. It yields the protein CASSVSGRSYEQYF.

This clonotype was seen ten or more times. This sequence joins TRBV2 and TRBJ2-7; 12 positions match TRBD1. Germline V gene data show CDR1 as SNHLY and CDR2 as FYNNEI. Losses at the gene ends were 7 bases for V and 6 bases for J; bases not matched to a gene: 10. The CDR3 has 15 residues. In DNA, the CDR3 is TGTGCCAGCACCAGGTCGGGACAGGGGGCCTCCGAGCAGTACTTC. It specifies CASTRSGQGASEQYF.

This clonotype was detected many times. The chain carries TRBV6-1 and TRBJ1-4; 8 bases are a match to TRBD1. The V and J ends lost 2 bases and 4 bases, in that order; junction bases with no gene match: 9. The length of the CDR3 is 17 residues. Germline CDR1 is MNHNS and CDR2 is SASEGT. The CDR3 sequence is CASSELGTGGRNEKLFF. CDR3 coding DNA: TGTGCCAGCAGTGAACTCGGGACAGGCGGACGTAATGAAAAACTGTTTTTT.